The rows below give T cell receptor beta chains drawn from one sample of a study of T cell responses to AZD1222 COVID-19 vaccine. Only in-frame clones appear in the TCRdb table, and some are missing; sequencing was by immunoSEQ multiplex PCR. The data show tens of thousands of clones, around 85% seen once. The material sequenced was peripheral blood, taken 28 days after the second AZD1222 dose. The receptor set was obtained from an adult who received the AZD1222 COVID-19 vaccine. Both conserved end residues are part of each CDR3. Each record gives: D gene, J gene, V gene, clone size, CDR3 protein, CDR3 DNA. The D gene is left open where the match is weak. Clone size is not always given. Where it is, it says once, few, many or a class for expanded clones.

>.|TRBJ2-1|TRBV19|.
CARDRGPAYNEQFF
TGTGCCAGGGACCGGGGACCCGCCTACAATGAGCAGTTCTTC
>.|TRBJ2-1|TRBV11-2|.
CASRRRTSYNEQFF
TGTGCCAGCAGAAGGAGGACATCCTACAATGAGCAGTTCTTC
>.|TRBJ1-4|TRBV6-5|.
CASSYEQAGEKLFF
TGTGCCAGCAGTTACGAACAGGCGGGTGAAAAACTGTTTTTT
>TRBD2|TRBJ2-5|TRBV13|.
CASSFRRGEETQYF
TGTGCCAGCAGCTTTAGGCGGGGGGAAGAGACCCAGTACTTC
>.|TRBJ2-7|TRBV12-3/TRBV12-4|.
CASSFWRTRQYF
TGTGCCAGCAGTTTTTGGCGTACGAGGCAGTACTTC
>.|TRBJ1-4|TRBV15|.
CATSGASWNEKLFF
TGTGCCACCAGCGGCGCCTCTTGGAATGAAAAACTGTTTTTT
>.|TRBJ1-5|TRBV11-2|.
CASSLGLGYQPQHF
TGTGCCAGCAGCTTAGGGCTTGGTTATCAGCCCCAGCATTTT
>TRBD1|TRBJ2-6|TRBV25-1|.
CASSKAGGTGANVLTF
TGTGCCAGCAGTAAGGCAGGGGGAACTGGGGCCAACGTCCTGACTTTC
>TRBD2|TRBJ2-3|TRBV19|.
CASSIGGVTDTQYF
TGTGCCAGTAGTATTGGGGGGGTCACAGATACGCAGTATTTT
>.|TRBJ2-3|TRBV6-5|.
CASRPGPGDTQYF
TGTGCCAGCAGGCCCGGGCCCGGGGATACGCAGTATTTT
>.|TRBJ2-5|TRBV6-5|.
CASRAPGLEAQYF
TGTGCCAGCAGGGCTCCAGGGCTCGAGGCCCAGTACTTC
>.|TRBJ2-1|TRBV28|.
CASKTPLGRDDEQFF
TGTGCCAGCAAGACCCCTCTGGGGCGGGACGATGAGCAGTTCTTC
>.|TRBJ1-5|TRBV3-1/TRBV3-2|.
CASSQDVSNQPQHF
TGTGCCAGCAGCCAAGATGTCAGCAATCAGCCCCAGCATTTT
>TRBD2|TRBJ2-3|TRBV5-4|.
CASSLGRGVADTQYF
TGTGCCAGCAGCTTGGGGCGGGGGGTGGCAGATACGCAGTATTTT
>.|TRBJ1-1|TRBV3-1/TRBV3-2|.
CASSQDSGYTEAFF
TGTGCCAGCAGCCAAGACTCGGGGTACACTGAAGCTTTCTTT
>.|TRBJ2-1|TRBV28|few
CASSSRRSYNNEQFF
TGTGCCAGCAGTTCCAGGAGGAGCTATAACAATGAGCAGTTCTTC
>TRBD2|TRBJ2-5|TRBV7-8|.
CASSLPWGEGSQYF
TGTGCCAGCAGCTTACCCTGGGGGGAGGGGTCCCAGTACTTC